Below are 4 T cell receptor beta chains sequenced from a single sample in a study of blood T cells in healthy people across ages. With a J-beta primer mix and a sample-barcoded 5' primer, a second PCR ran about 7 to 12 cycles. TCRdb itself ran the 5' RACE reads through MiXCR, one entry per CDR3 protein. Of around 800,000 distinct CDR3 sequences detected, about half appear once; the ten largest clones hold 15% to 20%. Material for sequencing was blood. The receptors derive from an elderly man in good health.

This chain joins TRBV4-3 and TRBJ2-7; D might be TRBD1 (6 bases). Trimming left V 0 bases short and J 6 bases short, with 18 bases between. The CDR3 is 16 amino acids. Germline V CDR1 and CDR2: LGHNA, YSLEER. This CDR3 is CASSQDLGGYRSEQYF. As DNA, the CDR3 is TGCGCCAGCAGCCAAGATCTTGGGGGCTACAGGTCCGAGCAGTACTTC.

This clonotype was seen a handful of times. The V gene is TRBV6-6, the J gene TRBJ2-3; D gene ambiguous. Germline V gives CDR1 MNHNY, CDR2 SVGAGI (reference sequence). This CDR3 comprises 14 residues. Trimming pared 2 bases from V and 4 bases from J, leaving 10 bases between. The CDR3 here is CASSYARGPDTQYF. The CDR3 DNA is TGTGCCAGCAGTTACGCTCGCGGACCAGATACGCAGTATTTT.

This clonotype was seen a handful of times. The chain has TRBV27 and TRBJ2-7; D remains unclear. The CDR3 contains 15 residues. Germline V CDR1 and CDR2: MNHEY, SMNVEV (reference sequence). V lost 0 bases and J 6 bases, leaving 15 bases between the germline ends. CDR3 nucleotide sequence: TGTGCCAGCAGTTTATCCTACTCTAGTTGGCTCGAGCAGTACTTC. Protein product: CASSLSYSSWLEQYF.

The chain uses TRBV5-6 and TRBJ2-3; 9 nucleotides align to TRBD2. Losses at the gene ends were 4 bases for V and 9 bases for J; bases not matched to a gene: 3. CDR1 SGHDT and CDR2 YYEEEE come from the germline V gene. CDR3 length equals 12 residues. Here the CDR3 DNA reads TGTGCCAGCAGCGCAGGGACTAGCACGCAGTATTTT. It encodes CASSAGTSTQYF.